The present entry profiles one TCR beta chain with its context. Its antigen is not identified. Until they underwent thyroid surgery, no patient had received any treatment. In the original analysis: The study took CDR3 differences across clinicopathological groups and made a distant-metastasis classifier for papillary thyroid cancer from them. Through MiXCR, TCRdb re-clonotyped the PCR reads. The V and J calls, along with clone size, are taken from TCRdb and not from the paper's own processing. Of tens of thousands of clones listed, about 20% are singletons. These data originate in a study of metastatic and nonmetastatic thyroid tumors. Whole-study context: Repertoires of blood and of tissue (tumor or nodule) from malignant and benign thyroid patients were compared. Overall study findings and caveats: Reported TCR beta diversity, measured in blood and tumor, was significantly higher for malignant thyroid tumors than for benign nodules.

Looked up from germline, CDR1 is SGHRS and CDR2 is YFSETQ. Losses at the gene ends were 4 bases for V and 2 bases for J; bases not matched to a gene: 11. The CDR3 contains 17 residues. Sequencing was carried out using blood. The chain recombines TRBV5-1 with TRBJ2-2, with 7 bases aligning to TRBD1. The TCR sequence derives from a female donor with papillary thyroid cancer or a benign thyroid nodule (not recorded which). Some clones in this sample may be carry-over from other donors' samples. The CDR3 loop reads CASSLTPTGDNTGELFF. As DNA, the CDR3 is TGCGCCAGCAGCCTAACCCCCACAGGGGACAACACCGGGGAGCTGTTTTTT.